The 6 T cell receptor beta chains presented below share a single source sample, sequenced in a study of shared clonotypes between healthy human individuals. Data came from immunoSEQ multiplex PCR; TCRdb stores just in-frame clones and leaves some out. The sample contains millions of clones, around 95% of which appear only once. Sequencing used naive CD4+ T cells sorted from blood. Stated subset: CD45RA+ positively selected. The receptors stem from a man between 18 and 29 years old in good health.

The rearrangement joins TRBV10-3 to TRBJ1-1, with TRBD1 identical over 10 bases. The CDR3 length is 15 residues. Germline V CDR1 and CDR2: ENHRY, SYGVKD. V lost 6 bases and J lost 2; bases outside the gene matches: 6. The CDR3 loop reads CAIRPGQGPNTEAFF. The DNA for the CDR3 is TGTGCCATCAGACCGGGACAGGGGCCCAACACTGAAGCTTTCTTT.

The CDR3 DNA follows: TGTGCCAGCAGCTTGGTTAAACTAGCGGGAATGGATGAGCAGTTCTTC. Encoded protein: CASSLVKLAGMDEQFF. The J gene is TRBJ2-1, the V gene TRBV5-4; 10 bases map to TRBD2. V lost 0 bases, J lost 8 bases, and 8 bases stayed unmatched. Germline V gene data show CDR1 as SGHNT and CDR2 as YYREEE (reference sequence). The CDR3 contains 16 residues. Complete variable domain (other parts from reference TRBV5-4 and TRBJ2-1): ETGVTQSPTHLIKTRGQQVTLRCSSQSGHNTVSWYQQALGQGPQFIFQYYREEENGRGNFPPRFSGLQFPNYSSELNVNALELDDSALYLCASSLVKLAGMDEQFFGPGTRLTVL.

The chain carries TRBV10-3 and TRBJ1-2; tentative D call: TRBD1 (5 bases). The CDR3 spans 12 residues. Germline CDR1 and CDR2: ENHRY and SYGVKD. V was cut by 11 bases and J by 8 bases, with 18 bases left in between. The CDR3 DNA reads as TGTGCCTCCGCCCCCGGGGCTCTCGGCTACACCTTC. Translating gives CASAPGALGYTF.

The rearrangement uses TRBV6-5 and TRBJ2-7; 8 nucleotides match TRBD2. The CDR3 totals 13 residues. Trimming at V came to 5 bases and at J to 6 bases, leaving 6 bases not matched to a gene. Germline V gene lookup returns CDR1 MNHEY and CDR2 SVGAGI. CDR3 in DNA: TGTGCCAGCAGTCCCGGACTAGCTTTCGAGCAGTACTTC. Protein product: CASSPGLAFEQYF.

The rearrangement joins TRBV28 to TRBJ1-1; D not certain. The V end was cut by 5 bases, the J end by 2 bases, with 18 bases between. This CDR3 is 16 amino acids long. Germline assignment: CDR1 MDHEN and CDR2 SYDVKM. CDR3 loop: CASSPGHSKGNTEAFF. Here the CDR3 DNA reads TGTGCCAGCAGTCCCGGCCACTCCAAGGGAAACACTGAAGCTTTCTTT.

This chain joins TRBV28 and TRBJ1-1; D is ambiguous. With 5 bases removed from V and 6 bases from J, the gap between germline ends came to 22 bases. The CDR3 length is 16 residues. CDR1 is MDHEN, CDR2 SYDVKM, per germline. The CDR3 region has the DNA TGTGCCAGCAGTCCCCACAATTGGGTTGGAAGGGCTGAAGCTTTCTTT. Amino acid sequence: CASSPHNWVGRAEAFF.